This T cell receptor beta chain came from a study of T cells in Graves' hyperthyroidism and ophthalmopathy. RNA transcripts gave rise to amplified TCR beta CDR3 regions. An initial round of RT-PCR targeting the TCR CDR3 relied on the HTBI primer set. A single record per CDR3 protein comes from TCRdb applying MiXCR to the multiplex PCR reads. The top ten hold 15% of the sample, which has roughly 660,000 distinct CDR3 sequences, around 15% seen once. CDR1 is SQVTM, CDR2 ANQGSEA, per germline. CDR3 length: 14 amino acids. An absence of ophthalmopathy progression within 18 months meant stable Graves' hyperthyroidism.

The chain uses TRBV29-1 and TRBJ1-3; tentatively, D is TRBD1 (6 bases). Source material: blood. This TCR was sampled from a man aged 50-60 years with Graves' hyperthyroidism. The CDR3: CSATRDNSGNTIYF. In nucleotides, the CDR3 is TGCAGTGCTACCCGGGACAACTCTGGAAACACCATATATTTT.